The T cell receptor (beta chain) under discussion was sequenced for a study of blood T cells in healthy people across ages. Next came a second PCR, run for about 7 to 12 cycles, which used a sample-barcoded 5' primer along with a J-beta primer mix. TCRdb independently ran MiXCR on the 5' RACE reads; one entry per CDR3 protein. Of under 1,000,000 distinct CDR3 sequences in the sample, about half were seen once. The CDR3 runs to 15 residues. With 0 bases removed from V and 9 bases from J, the gap between germline ends came to 16 bases. Material for sequencing was blood. The sequence derives from a man aged 80 or over in good health. The rearrangement uses TRBV12-3 or TRBV12-4 and TRBJ2-3; D might be TRBD2 (6 bases). DNA for the CDR3: TGTGCCAGCAGTTTAGCACGGCTGGGAGGATCCACGCAGTATTTT. Its protein product is CASSLARLGGSTQYF.